These 12 T cell receptor beta chains came from one sample sequenced in a study of CD8+ T cells in alopecia areata. The authors extracted RNA and reverse transcribed it into cDNA as the sequencing template. Using immunoSEQ multiplex PCR, the repertoire was profiled, and TCRdb retains in-frame clones only, with some absent. The repertoire holds about 150,000 clones, with around 47% as singletons. Input material: CD4+ T cells sorted from blood. Receptors originate from a human donor with alopecia areata.

The chain has TRBV5-1 and TRBJ2-7; D remains ambiguous. Trimming removed 1 base from V and 0 bases from J, with 8 bases in between. Germline lookup yields CDR1 SGHRS and CDR2 YFSETQ. The CDR3 spans 14 residues. This chain's CDR3 is CASSLLGLSYEQYF. Here the CDR3 DNA reads TGCGCCAGCAGCTTGTTAGGCCTCTCCTACGAGCAGTACTTC.

The rearrangement uses TRBV5-1 and TRBJ2-7, with D unresolved. This CDR3 has 11 residues. Trimming took 5 bases from V and 5 from J, leaving 8 bases between them. CDR1 and CDR2 from the germline V gene are SGHRS and YFSETQ. CDR3 nucleotides: TGCGCCAGCAGTTTTATGGACGAGCAGTACTTC. As protein: CASSFMDEQYF. The whole variable domain, remainder taken from reference TRBV5-1 and TRBJ2-7, is KAGVTQTPRYLIKTRGQQVTLSCSPISGHRSVSWYQQTPGQGLQFLFEYFSETQRNKGNFPGRFSGRQFSNSRSEMNVSTLELGDSALYLCASSFMDEQYFGPGTRLTVT.

The V gene is TRBV5-1, the J gene TRBJ2-2, with 11 nucleotides matching TRBD1. Germline V gives CDR1 SGHRS, CDR2 YFSETQ. J lost 6 bases, V lost 9 bases, and 4 bases had no gene match. The CDR3 has 13 residues. CDR3 sequence reads: CATSGQGAGELFF. CDR3 coding DNA: TGCGCCACCTCGGGACAGGGGGCCGGGGAGCTGTTTTTT.

This chain links TRBV2 with TRBJ2-1, with TRBD2 identical over 8 bases. The CDR3 contains 14 residues. After removal of 7 bases from V and 9 bases from J, the junction contained 11 bases not matched to a gene. Per germline, CDR1 SNHLY and CDR2 FYNNEI. CDR3 DNA sequence: TGTGCCAGCATCCTTTCCGGGAGGGCCACTGAGCAGTTCTTC. Translating gives CASILSGRATEQFF.

The chain's CDR3 is CASSFEREQYF. Here the CDR3 DNA reads TGTGCCAGCAGCTTCGAACGAGAGCAGTACTTC. The J gene is TRBJ2-7, the V gene TRBV5-6; D not resolved. Looked up from germline, CDR1 is SGHDT and CDR2 is YYEEEE. Trimming took 2 bases from V and 7 from J, leaving 7 bases between them. The CDR3 is 11 residues long.

The V call is TRBV4-1, the J call TRBJ1-4; D remains unclear. The V and J ends lost 1 base and 7 bases respectively, with 16 bases between them. Per the germline V gene, CDR1 is MGHRA and CDR2 is YSYEKL. The CDR3 consists of 16 residues. CDR3 DNA: TGCGCCAGCAGCCAAGCCATGGGTGGGATAACTGAAAAACTGTTTTTT. Residues: CASSQAMGGITEKLFF.

DNA for the CDR3: TGTGCCAGCAGCGACCTAGGGGGGCCCCAAGAGACCCAGTACTTC. The encoded protein is CASSDLGGPQETQYF. The genes are TRBV6-5 and TRBJ2-5; D assignment may be TRBD1 or TRBD2 (6 bases each). This CDR3 spans 15 amino acids. The V and J ends lost 6 bases and 1 base respectively, with 15 bases between them. The V gene's germline CDR1 is MNHEY and CDR2 SVGAGI.

The chain has TRBV29-1 and TRBJ2-1; 8 bases align to TRBD2. Trimming removed 7 bases from V and 0 bases from J; junction bases left unmatched: 5. This CDR3 has 14 residues. Per the germline V gene, CDR1 is SQVTM and CDR2 is ANQGSEA. The CDR3 DNA follows: TGCAGCGGCAACCTAGCGGGCTCCTACAATGAGCAGTTCTTC. As protein: CSGNLAGSYNEQFF.

This chain connects TRBV10-3 to TRBJ2-5; 12 nucleotides align to TRBD1. Trimming at V came to 3 bases and at J to 4 bases, leaving 6 bases not matched to a gene. The CDR3 consists of 16 residues. CDR1 is ENHRY and CDR2 is SYGVKD in the germline V gene. CDR3 nucleotides: TGTGCCATCAGTGATAGCGGGACAGGGGGCGCAGAGACCCAGTACTTC. It translates to CAISDSGTGGAETQYF.

This sequence joins TRBV15 and TRBJ1-5; D is perhaps TRBD1 (6 bases). This CDR3 has 17 residues. Germline-derived CDR1 and CDR2 are LNHNV and YYDKDF (reference sequence). Trimming took 3 bases from V and 6 from J, leaving 21 bases between them. The CDR3 sequence: CATSSLVTNRAGQPQHF. The CDR3 DNA is TGTGCCACCAGCAGCCTCGTCACCAACAGGGCCGGTCAGCCCCAGCATTTT.

This clone came up a few times. The CDR3 loop reads CSVSPKGLNYEQYF. CDR3 in DNA: TGCAGCGTAAGCCCCAAGGGGTTAAACTACGAGCAGTACTTC. This chain connects TRBV29-1 to TRBJ2-7; a weak D match, TRBD1 (5 bases). V was cut by 6 bases and J by 3 bases, with 18 bases left in between. The germline V gene encodes CDR1 SQVTM and CDR2 ANQGSEA. The CDR3 is made up of 14 amino acids.

In its sample, this clone was seen a few times. V usage is TRBV29-1 and J usage is TRBJ2-7, with 7 nucleotides matching TRBD2. With 8 bases clipped from V and 5 bases from J, the junction kept 21 bases outside the gene matches. The CDR3 extends over 16 amino acids. Germline-derived CDR1 and CDR2 are SQVTM and ANQGSEA. The CDR3: CSPETLGGRTTHEQYF. In DNA form, the CDR3 reads TGCAGCCCAGAAACCCTAGGCGGGAGAACAACTCACGAGCAGTACTTC.